A selection of T cell receptor beta chains follows, all from one sample in a study of cytomegalovirus exposure and HLA in healthy donors. Assay used: immunoSEQ multiplex PCR; TCRdb lists only in-frame clones, some missing. The profile covers approximately 84,000 clones, with around four fifths appearing a single time and roughly 2.6% taken by the ten largest. The sequenced sample was PBMCs. Every receptor here comes from a male donor in good health and CMV-seropositive. CDR3s include the opening cysteine and the closing phenylalanine or tryptophan. The D gene is left open where the match is weak. A clone size is listed for some rows: how often the clone was seen (once, few, many), or a class if it is expanded.

CDR3 | DNA | D | J | size | V
CASSRTSGSINEQFF | TGCGCCAGCAGCCGAACTAGCGGGAGCATCAATGAGCAGTTCTTC | TRBD2 | TRBJ2-1 | . | TRBV4-3
CASTAAGLEETQYF | TGTGCCAGTACCGCGGCAGGACTAGAAGAGACCCAGTACTTC | TRBD2 | TRBJ2-5 | . | TRBV19
CASSIRETHNEQFF | TGTGCCAGTAGTATCCGGGAGACCCACAATGAGCAGTTCTTC | . | TRBJ2-1 | . | TRBV19
CASSRTRERGHEQYF | TGTGCCAGCAGTCGAACGCGGGAGAGAGGGCACGAGCAGTACTTC | TRBD2 | TRBJ2-7 | . | TRBV27
CASSPDGTSDNEQFF | TGTGCCAGCAGCCCAGATGGGACTAGCGACAATGAGCAGTTCTTC | TRBD2 | TRBJ2-1 | . | TRBV11-3
CASSRDGFSQPQHF | TGTGCCAGCAGCAGAGACGGGTTTTCTCAGCCCCAGCATTTT | . | TRBJ1-5 | . | TRBV5-4
CASSLGPRGLSNQPQHF | TGTGCCAGCAGCTTAGGGCCCAGGGGGCTTAGCAATCAGCCCCAGCATTTT | TRBD1 | TRBJ1-5 | . | TRBV7-6
CATSRDYPSGPFPDTQYF | TGTGCCACCAGCAGAGATTATCCTAGCGGGCCCTTCCCAGATACGCAGTATTTT | TRBD2 | TRBJ2-3 | . | TRBV15
CASRINRDRNNEQFF | TGTGCCAGCAGAATTAACCGGGACAGGAACAATGAGCAGTTCTTC | TRBD1 | TRBJ2-1 | few | TRBV6-1
CASSFGQGYGYTF | TGTGCCAGCAGTTTCGGACAGGGCTATGGCTACACCTTC | TRBD1 | TRBJ1-2 | . | TRBV27
CASSGTGTRGELFF | TGTGCCAGCAGTGGGACAGGGACTCGCGGGGAGCTGTTTTTT | TRBD1 | TRBJ2-2 | . | TRBV25-1
CATGQYSGNTIYF | TGTGCCACCGGACAGTATTCTGGAAACACCATATATTTT | . | TRBJ1-3 | . | TRBV10-3
CASSAIGAGEQYF | TGTGCCAGCAGTGCTATAGGGGCGGGGGAGCAGTACTTC | . | TRBJ2-7 | . | TRBV2
CASSFVDWSSPGELFF | TGTGCCAGCAGTTTCGTGGACTGGAGCTCACCCGGGGAGCTGTTTTTT | . | TRBJ2-2 | . | TRBV27
CASSLATGANTGELFF | TGTGCCAGCAGCTTAGCTACCGGAGCGAACACCGGGGAGCTGTTTTTT | . | TRBJ2-2 | . | TRBV7-9
CASSLTLNQPQHF | TGTGCCAGCAGTTTAACTCTCAATCAGCCCCAGCATTTT | . | TRBJ1-5 | . | TRBV27
CASTVAGPGGEQYF | TGTGCCAGCACGGTAGCGGGACCGGGGGGCGAGCAGTACTTC | TRBD2 | TRBJ2-7 | . | TRBV27
CASSEDRVSTDTQYF | TGTGCCAGCAGTGAAGACAGGGTGAGCACAGATACGCAGTATTTT | . | TRBJ2-3 | . | TRBV2
CASSLAGGREAFF | TGTGCCAGCAGCCTAGCAGGGGGCCGCGAAGCTTTCTTT | TRBD1 | TRBJ1-1 | . | TRBV11-1
CASSSQGPSEQFF | TGTGCCAGCAGTTCACAGGGCCCGTCGGAACAGTTCTTC | . | TRBJ2-1 | . | TRBV6-6
CASSPLGGGEQFF | TGTGCCAGCAGCCCCCTGGGGGGGGGCGAGCAGTTCTTC | . | TRBJ2-1 | . | TRBV27
CASSLGGAGEQYF | TGTGCCAGCAGCTTGGGCGGGGCGGGCGAGCAGTACTTC | . | TRBJ2-7 | . | TRBV7-6
CASPSLAGVGNEQFF | TGTGCCAGCCCTTCCCTAGCGGGAGTCGGGAATGAGCAGTTCTTC | TRBD2 | TRBJ2-1 | . | TRBV6-1
CASSPLERYEQYF | TGTGCCAGCAGCCCTCTTGAGAGGTACGAGCAGTACTTC | . | TRBJ2-7 | . | TRBV5-6
CASSPTNGLAVYEQYF | TGTGCCAGCAGTCCCACAAATGGACTAGCGGTCTACGAGCAGTACTTC | TRBD2 | TRBJ2-7 | . | TRBV28
CASSLPTGGTYTDTQYF | TGCGCCAGCAGCTTGCCTACAGGGGGCACCTACACAGATACGCAGTATTTT | TRBD1 | TRBJ2-3 | . | TRBV5-1
CASSSTRPKNIQYF | TGTGCCAGCAGTTCTACTAGACCCAAAAACATTCAGTACTTC | . | TRBJ2-4 | . | TRBV28
CASSEGSYNEQFF | TGTGCCAGTAGTGAGGGTTCCTACAATGAGCAGTTCTTC | . | TRBJ2-1 | . | TRBV19
CASSKARLCLRGETQYF | TGTGCCAGCAGCAAAGCGCGACTCTGCCTCAGGGGAGAGACCCAGTACTTC | . | TRBJ2-5 | . | TRBV21-1
CASSFILAGLTDTQYF | TGTGCCAGCAGTTTTATCCTAGCGGGGCTCACAGATACGCAGTATTTT | TRBD2 | TRBJ2-3 | . | TRBV28